These 19 T cell receptor beta chains were sequenced from one sample in a study of response to subunit inactivated influenza vaccine. TCRdb analysed the RT-PCR reads with MiXCR anew, one entry per CDR3 protein. Here the sample spans 550,000 to 800,000 distinct CDR3 sequences, about 15% being singletons. The input for sequencing was PBMCs from blood, taken less than 13 days after vaccination. Every receptor here comes from a man aged 50-59 years who received an inactivated influenza vaccine.

The sample holds a few counts of this clonotype. The rearrangement links TRBV5-1 to TRBJ1-2, with a weak D call TRBD1 (5 bases). Trimming removed 1 base at V and 4 bases at J, with 11 bases between. This CDR3 region has 14 residues. Germline-derived CDR1 and CDR2 are SGHRS and YFSETQ. CDR3 in amino acids: CASSLPGRGYGYTF. In DNA form, the CDR3 reads TGCGCCAGCAGCTTGCCCGGAAGGGGCTATGGCTACACCTTC.

The chain carries TRBV20-1 and TRBJ2-7; 8 bases map to TRBD2. CDR1 is DFQATT, CDR2 SNEGSKA, per germline (reference sequence). The CDR3 covers 16 residues. V lost 0 bases, J lost 2 bases, and 9 bases stayed unmatched. CDR3 protein: CSARDFAAGGTYEQYF. CDR3 DNA: TGCAGTGCTAGAGATTTTGCGGCGGGAGGCACCTACGAGCAGTACTTC.

This sequence joins TRBV27 and TRBJ2-2, with D possibly TRBD2 on 6 matching bases. The CDR3 runs 15 residues. The germline V gene has CDR1 MNHEY and CDR2 SMNVEV (reference sequence). Between the trimmed V and J ends, which lost 4 bases and 4 bases, there was a span of 13 bases. The CDR3 sequence is CASSSGGLGTGELFF. The DNA of the CDR3 is TGTGCCAGCAGTTCTGGAGGGCTGGGCACCGGGGAGCTGTTTTTT.

This clonotype occurred a few times. V gene TRBV10-3 combines with J gene TRBJ2-1; 10 bases fit TRBD2. Germline CDR1 is ENHRY and CDR2 is SYGVKD. CDR3 length equals 14 residues. V was clipped by 6 bases and J by 4 bases; unmatched bases: 3. The CDR3 sequence: CAISPLAGYNEQFF. In nucleotides, the CDR3 is TGTGCCATCAGCCCACTAGCGGGGTACAATGAGCAGTTCTTC.

The CDR3 DNA reads TGTGCCAGCTCACCACTGCCTGGGGGGAACAATGAGCAGTTCTTC. As protein: CASSPLPGGNNEQFF. The gene calls are TRBV18 and TRBJ2-1, with D possibly matching TRBD2 (6 bases). Germline V gene lookup returns CDR1 KGHSH and CDR2 LQKENI. The CDR3 contains 15 residues. The V end was cut by 1 base, the J end by 5 bases, with 12 bases between.

This rearrangement joins TRBV7-9 to TRBJ1-1; D not certain. The CDR3 covers 13 residues. CDR1 and CDR2 from the germline V gene are SEHNR and FQNEAQ (reference sequence). Trimming cost V 10 bases and J 6 bases, with 18 bases left between them. The CDR3 region has the DNA TGTGCCACACGCGACCTAATTAACGCTGAAGCTTTCTTT. Translating it yields CATRDLINAEAFF.

This chain joins TRBV15 and TRBJ2-2; D remains unclear. V was cut by 8 bases and J by 6 bases, with 7 bases left in between. CDR1 and CDR2 from the germline V gene are LNHNV and YYDKDF (reference sequence). The CDR3 extends over 11 amino acids. The CDR3 DNA is TGTGCCACCGAAGAGGCCGGGGAGCTGTTTTTT. It translates to CATEEAGELFF.

V is TRBV11-2 and J is TRBJ2-1; TRBD2 aligns across 9 bases. V gave up 2 bases and J gave up 6 bases; unmatched junction bases: 8. The CDR3 runs to 16 residues. Germline CDR1 and CDR2: SGHAT and FQNNGV. CDR3 in DNA: TGTGCCAGCAGCTTAAGCGGGCGGGGGGGCTCCAATGAGCAGTTCTTC. This translates into CASSLSGRGGSNEQFF.

The rearrangement uses TRBV5-1 and TRBJ1-1, with TRBD1 matching 7 bases. The germline V gene encodes CDR1 SGHRS and CDR2 YFSETQ. The CDR3 length is 16 residues. Trimming at V came to 4 bases and at J to 1 base, leaving 10 bases not matched to a gene. DNA of the CDR3: TGCGCCAGCAGCCCCGGAGGGGGCGCGGGGAACACTGAAGCTTTCTTT. Translation gives CASSPGGGAGNTEAFF.

The table lists this clonotype with a few counts. V is TRBV15 and J is TRBJ2-5, with D tentatively TRBD1 (5 bases). The CDR3 is 15 residues long. V shed 1 base and J shed 5 bases, with 14 bases lying between them. Germline CDR1 is LNHNV and CDR2 is YYDKDF (reference sequence). CDR3 sequence reads: CATSRVVGAGETQYF. The CDR3 DNA reads as TGTGCCACCAGCAGAGTTGTAGGGGCCGGGGAGACCCAGTACTTC.

The chain employs TRBV12-3 or TRBV12-4 and TRBJ2-3, with D unresolved. The CDR3 is 14 amino acids. Trimming pared 7 bases from V and 2 bases from J, leaving 13 bases between. The CDR3 sequence is CASKETPLTDTQYF. The DNA for the CDR3 is TGTGCCAGCAAGGAGACCCCGCTCACAGATACGCAGTATTTT.

The chain links TRBV20-1 to TRBJ1-6; no reliable D call. Per the germline V gene, CDR1 is DFQATT and CDR2 is SNEGSKA (reference sequence). The CDR3 covers 15 residues. Trimming took 1 base from V and 6 from J, leaving 13 bases between them. DNA for the CDR3: TGCAGTGCTAGAGGGCCCCGTACGTCTAATTCACCCCTCCACTTT. This codes for CSARGPRTSNSPLHF.

The chain has TRBV28 and TRBJ1-1; D remains ambiguous. Per germline, CDR1 MDHEN and CDR2 SYDVKM. This CDR3 region has 13 residues. Trimming stripped 4 bases from V and 1 base from J, with 7 bases between. The CDR3 bases are TGTGCCAGCAGTTGGGTATCGAACACTGAAGCTTTCTTT. Translated, it gives CASSWVSNTEAFF.

The CDR3 sequence is CASSVEQRTGELFF. The CDR3 DNA follows: TGTGCCAGCAGCGTAGAACAGCGCACCGGGGAGCTGTTTTTT. This sequence joins TRBV9 and TRBJ2-2; no firm D call. This CDR3 region has 14 residues. The ends were cut back, 0 bases at V and 4 bases at J, with 7 bases in the middle. Germline assignment: CDR1 SGDLS and CDR2 YYNGEE.

This clonotype was recorded once. The chain combines TRBV18 with TRBJ2-2; TRBD2 agrees at 9 bases. The CDR3 runs to 18 residues. Germline CDR1 reads KGHSH; CDR2 reads LQKENI. The V and J ends lost 2 bases and 0 bases, in that order; junction bases with no gene match: 7. The CDR3 here is CASSPKSVAGANTGELFF. CDR3 coding DNA: TGTGCCAGCTCACCAAAATCGGTAGCGGGAGCGAACACCGGGGAGCTGTTTTTT.

This clonotype was found a few times. The rearrangement uses TRBV20-1 and TRBJ2-7, with 7 bases identical to TRBD1. In germline, CDR1 is DFQATT, CDR2 SNEGSKA (reference sequence). The CDR3 is made up of 14 amino acids. With 4 bases clipped from V and 1 base from J, the junction kept 7 bases outside the gene matches. The CDR3 DNA reads TGCAGTGCTACTGGGACAGTAGGGTCCTACGAGCAGTACTTC. This sequence encodes CSATGTVGSYEQYF.

This clonotype occurred a few times. The chain carries TRBV10-3 and TRBJ1-2; 12 nucleotides align to TRBD1. Germline CDR1 and CDR2: ENHRY and SYGVKD. The CDR3 covers 15 residues. The junction had 3 bases not matched to a gene; V was cut back by 1 base and J by 6 bases. The CDR3 region is CAISELGQGADGYTF. The CDR3 nucleotides are TGTGCCATCAGTGAGTTGGGACAGGGGGCTGATGGCTACACCTTC.

This chain connects TRBV28 to TRBJ2-7; D possibly matches TRBD1 or TRBD2 (5 bases each). With 2 bases removed from V and 3 bases from J, the gap between germline ends came to 11 bases. From germline, CDR1 is MDHEN and CDR2 SYDVKM. The CDR3 covers 14 residues. This CDR3 is CASSLPGTLYEQYF. Written as DNA, the CDR3 is TGTGCCAGCAGTTTACCCGGGACCCTCTACGAGCAGTACTTC.

This clonotype was picked up a small number of times. This sequence joins TRBV12-3 or TRBV12-4 and TRBJ2-7; D is perhaps TRBD1 (5 bases). Trimming pared 1 base from V and 2 bases from J, leaving 9 bases between. This CDR3 comprises 14 residues. The CDR3: CASSLGRATYEQYF. The CDR3 nucleotides read TGTGCCAGCAGTTTAGGCAGGGCAACCTACGAGCAGTACTTC.